This T cell receptor beta chain comes out of a study of post-analysis software for immune sequencing data. General observations from the study: Five TRBV segments, TRBV5-6, TRBV5-1 and TRBV20-1 among them, were found more frequent in patients than controls. Same-batch preparations were strongly co-clustered by F measure.

Tagging with unique molecular identifiers was a feature of the TCR beta cDNA libraries. Researchers reported around 510,000 cDNA molecules coming from around 1 to 10 million T cells. TCRdb analysed the PCR reads with MiXCR anew, one entry per CDR3 protein. The table includes about 500,000 distinct CDR3 sequences, over 35% detected once. J was trimmed by 6 bases and V by 4 bases; bases with no gene match: 7. Per germline, CDR1 ENHRY and CDR2 SYGVKD. This CDR3 is built from 15 residues. To note about this clonotype: Its antigen is as yet unknown.

The gene calls are TRBV10-3 and TRBJ1-4; the match to TRBD1 covers 8 bases. The sample was blood. The receptor comes from a girl between 5 and 17 years old with multiple sclerosis. The CDR3 spells CAISGRQGKDEKLFF. DNA for the CDR3: TGTGCCATCAGTGGGAGACAGGGGAAGGATGAAAAACTGTTTTTT.